This passage covers 16 T cell receptor beta chains from one sample sequenced in a study of T cells in Graves' hyperthyroidism and ophthalmopathy. The investigators amplified TCR beta CDR3 regions from RNA transcripts. The HTBI primer set drove a first-round RT-PCR of the TCR CDR3. MiXCR was run by TCRdb on the multiplex PCR reads, yielding one entry per CDR3 protein. The sample lists 300,000 to 400,000 distinct CDR3 sequences, 14% occurring once. The sample was blood. These receptor sequences come from a woman in her sixties or seventies with Graves' hyperthyroidism.

Worth noting for this clonotype: At one boundary the junction diverges from the germline segment, which might be a read error. J is TRBJ1-1 and V is TRBV5-1; D might be TRBD1 (6 bases). Germline values: CDR1 SGHRS, CDR2 YFSETQ. The CDR3 contains 14 residues. CDR3 nucleotides: TGCGCCAGCAGCTTGGGACAGGCGAACGCTGAAGCTTTCTTT. It translates to CASSLGQANAEAFF.

V gene TRBV4-1 combines with J gene TRBJ2-1; 8 bases map to TRBD1. Germline V gene lookup returns CDR1 MGHRA and CDR2 YSYEKL. V shed 0 bases and J 9 bases; nucleotides not matched to a gene: 4. The length of the CDR3 is 14 residues. The CDR3 here is CASSQDSRGREQFF. The CDR3 DNA follows: TGCGCCAGCAGCCAAGATTCCAGGGGGCGTGAGCAGTTCTTC.

This clonotype was picked up a small number of times. The rearrangement uses TRBV20-1 and TRBJ2-5; D may match TRBD1 or TRBD2 (5 bases each). Germline CDR1 DFQATT, CDR2 SNEGSKA (reference sequence). This CDR3 region has 16 residues. Trimming removed 6 bases at V and 5 bases at J, with 25 bases between. CDR3: CSAVLTVGTGYETQYF. The CDR3 DNA reads TGCAGTGCCGTCCTAACCGTAGGGACGGGTTATGAGACCCAGTACTTC.

This clonotype was detected many times. The chain recombines TRBV30 with TRBJ1-1; 11 bases align to TRBD1. In germline, CDR1 is GTSNPN, CDR2 SVGIG (reference sequence). This CDR3 has 19 residues. Germline trimming cut 8 bases from V and 0 bases from J; bases unmatched to any gene: 20. The CDR3 coding sequence is TGTGCCCTGGAGACACCTGTCGGGGACAGGGGGTCTGTGAACACTGAAGCTTTCTTT. Translated: CALETPVGDRGSVNTEAFF.

This clonotype was detected many times. The chain carries TRBV24-1 and TRBJ1-5, with no clear D. Germline V CDR1 and CDR2: KGHDR, SFDVKD. The CDR3 covers 17 residues. V lost 4 bases to trimming and J lost 0 bases, with 15 bases between them. For the CDR3, the DNA is TGTGCCACCAGTGACGGTCAGTCAGACCCTAGCAATCAGCCCCAGCATTTT. Encoded protein: CATSDGQSDPSNQPQHF.

The rearrangement joins TRBV7-9 to TRBJ2-7; 12 bases map to TRBD2. With 0 bases clipped from V and 2 bases from J, the junction kept 8 bases outside the gene matches. The CDR3 is made up of 18 amino acids. Germline V gene lookup returns CDR1 SEHNR and CDR2 FQNEAQ (reference sequence). The CDR3 DNA sequence: TGTGCCAGCAGCTTAGCGCGGGGACTAGCGGGCGTCACCTACGAGCAGTACTTC. Amino acids: CASSLARGLAGVTYEQYF.

V is TRBV11-3 and J is TRBJ1-3, with D uncertain. V lost 5 bases to trimming and J lost 8 bases, with 10 bases between them. Germline loops: CDR1 SGHNT, CDR2 YENEEA. The CDR3 totals 12 residues. Here the CDR3 reads CASSHYPDTIYF. DNA of the CDR3: TGTGCCAGCAGCCACTACCCAGACACCATATATTTT. Variable domain in full (rest from reference TRBV11-3 and TRBJ1-3): EAGVVQSPRYKIIEKKQPVAFWCNPISGHNTLYWYLQNLGQGPELLIRYENEEAVDDSQLPKDRFSAERLKGVDSTLKIQPAELGDSAVYLCASSHYPDTIYFGEGSWLTVV.

About this clonotype: Germline is not matched at one junction end, which may reflect a read error. V is TRBV12-3 or TRBV12-4 and J is TRBJ1-5; possible D gene TRBD1, 6 bases. The CDR3 totals 14 residues. The CDR3 here is CASSLNRAGQPQRF. The CDR3 DNA sequence: TGTGCCAGCAGTCTAAACAGGGCTGGCCAGCCCCAGCGTTTT.

This clonotype turned up a few times. This chain uses TRBV9 with TRBJ2-7, with D unresolved. V was clipped by 4 bases and J by 6 bases, with 14 bases between them. The CDR3 is made up of 13 amino acids. Germline CDR1 reads SGDLS; CDR2 reads YYNGEE. CDR3 region: CASSRSPSGEQYF. CDR3 coding DNA: TGTGCCAGCAGCCGGAGCCCCTCGGGCGAGCAGTACTTC.

This clonotype was counted at least ten times. The CDR3 spells CASSAHPGLAGVNTDTQYF. DNA of the CDR3: TGTGCCAGCAGTGCCCACCCCGGACTAGCGGGAGTTAACACAGATACGCAGTATTTT. The genes are TRBV6-2 or TRBV6-3 and TRBJ2-3; 13 bases align to TRBD2. Trimming took 5 bases from V and 2 from J; bases not matched to a gene: 13. Germline V gene lookup returns CDR1 MNHEY and CDR2 SVGEGT. The CDR3 is 19 residues long.

This clonotype was recorded a few times. The CDR3 loop is CAWSVGLAGLNEQFF. For the CDR3, the DNA is TGTGCCTGGAGTGTAGGGCTAGCGGGACTCAATGAGCAGTTCTTC. This chain connects TRBV30 to TRBJ2-1; 9 bases align to TRBD2. The trim removed 0 bases at V and 6 bases at J, leaving 6 bases unmatched. The CDR3 length is 15 residues. CDR1 and CDR2 (germline): GTSNPN, SVGIG (reference sequence).

In its sample, this clonotype was seen many times. The chain has TRBV27 and TRBJ2-1; D may be TRBD2 (6 bases). Trimming pared 2 bases from V and 10 bases from J, leaving 9 bases between. The CDR3 length is 12 residues. Germline CDR1 MNHEY, CDR2 SMNVEV (reference sequence). The CDR3 coding sequence is TGTGCCAGCAGTTTAGCGGGGCGGGAGCAGTTCTTC. The encoded protein is CASSLAGREQFF.

This clonotype showed up many times. V usage is TRBV11-2 and J usage is TRBJ2-3; 7 positions match TRBD2. Per the germline V gene, CDR1 is SGHAT and CDR2 is FQNNGV. V shed 1 base, J shed 4 bases, and the junction held 5 bases outside the gene matches. The CDR3 loop spans 15 amino acids. The CDR3 sequence is CASSLVGRESDTQYF. The CDR3 DNA reads as TGTGCCAGCAGCTTAGTTGGGCGGGAGTCAGATACGCAGTATTTT. Full variable domain (outside the CDR3, taken from reference TRBV11-2 and TRBJ2-3): EAGVAQSPRYKIIEKRQSVAFWCNPISGHATLYWYQQILGQGPKLLIQFQNNGVVDDSQLPKDRFSAERLKGVDSTLKIQPAKLEDSAVYLCASSLVGRESDTQYFGPGTRLTVL.

This clonotype was seen at least ten times. The CDR3 DNA sequence: TGCGCCAGCAGCTTTACAGGGGACGCCGACACAGATACGCAGTATTTT. The encoded protein is CASSFTGDADTDTQYF. V is TRBV5-1 and J is TRBJ2-3; TRBD1 aligns across 7 bases. This CDR3 is 16 amino acids long. V gave up 2 bases and J gave up 2 bases; unmatched junction bases: 8. Germline CDR1 reads SGHRS; CDR2 reads YFSETQ.

This clonotype has a count of ten or more. J is TRBJ2-7 and V is TRBV9, with TRBD2 identical over 12 bases. The germline V gene encodes CDR1 SGDLS and CDR2 YYNGEE. The trim removed 3 bases at V and 0 bases at J, leaving 4 bases unmatched. The CDR3 contains 16 residues. CDR3 DNA: TGTGCCAGCAGCGCAGGACTAGCGGGGAGCTCCTACGAGCAGTACTTC. Translating it yields CASSAGLAGSSYEQYF.

This clonotype was found many times. The J gene is TRBJ1-1, the V gene TRBV12-3 or TRBV12-4; TRBD1 matches 9 bases. The junction had 8 bases not matched to a gene; V was cut back by 7 bases and J by 5 bases. The CDR3 runs to 14 residues. CDR3 residues: CASTVQGADTEAFF. CDR3 DNA sequence: TGTGCCAGCACTGTACAGGGGGCAGATACTGAAGCTTTCTTT.